The source of this T cell receptor (beta chain) is a study of CXCR3-negative and CXCR3-positive naive CD8 T cells. About the research overall: For each library, about 1.5 +/- 0.3 million TRB reads were obtained, some 140 million in total.

In regard to this clonotype: Its antigen remains unknown.

The study, taken as a whole, reports: TRB CDR3s of CXCR3-positive naive cells were more hydrophobic than those of CXCR3-negative naive cells. Both naive subsets, CXCR3-negative and CXCR3-positive, displayed similar TRBV-TRBJ usage, unlike memory cells.

The CDR3 consists of 15 residues. With UMI labels, 5' RACE was used to prepare the TRB cDNA libraries. TCRdb re-called the 5' RACE reads and catalogs CDR3 proteins one per entry, DNA excluded. Its table lists tens of thousands of distinct CDR3 sequences. The sequenced sample was naive CXCR3+ CD8+ T cells from blood. This sample's subset: CD45RO-CCR7+CD27+CD95- naive CD8+ T cells expressing CXCR3 (TNR3+). This chain links TRBV12-3 or TRBV12-4 with TRBJ1-6; TCRdb's D call of TRBD1 is untestable without DNA. The clonotype originates from a human donor in good health. Some clones in this sample may be carry-over from other donors' samples. CDR3: CASRPGTGSNSPLHF.